The 4 T cell receptor beta chains in this list originate from one sample, sequenced in a study of T cells in Graves' hyperthyroidism and ophthalmopathy. RNA transcripts gave rise to amplified TCR beta CDR3 regions. The HTBI set primed first-round TCR CDR3 RT-PCR. TCRdb used MiXCR to reprocess the multiplex PCR reads, holding one entry per CDR3 protein. The sample lists about 480,000 distinct CDR3 sequences, roughly a quarter occurring once. Sequenced: blood. These receptors were obtained from a woman under 40 with Graves' ophthalmopathy.

The chain joins TRBV28 to TRBJ1-2; 7 bases map to TRBD1. Germline V lookup: CDR1 MDHEN, CDR2 SYDVKM. This CDR3 contains 12 residues. The V gene end was trimmed by 4 bases and the J gene end by 9 bases; junction bases not matched to a gene: 5. The CDR3, as DNA: TGTGCCAGCAGTTCCGGGGACAGAAGCTACACCTTC. Translating gives CASSSGDRSYTF.

This clonotype was recorded many times. This chain links TRBV11-2 with TRBJ1-5; D not resolved. The V gene's germline CDR1 is SGHAT and CDR2 FQNNGV. CDR3 size: 17 residues. V dropped 1 base and J dropped 5 bases, with 18 bases sitting between them. CDR3 protein: CASSLGVGRKVDQPQHF. CDR3 bases: TGTGCCAGCAGCTTAGGGGTAGGGAGGAAAGTAGATCAGCCCCAGCATTTT.

This clonotype appeared many times. This chain uses TRBV20-1 with TRBJ1-2; TRBD1 aligns across 7 bases. Trimming took 6 bases from V and 13 from J; bases not matched to a gene: 8. This CDR3 spans 10 amino acids. Germline-derived CDR1 and CDR2 are DFQATT and SNEGSKA (reference sequence). CDR3 residues: CSALDRVCTF. DNA for the CDR3: TGCAGTGCCCTAGACAGGGTTTGCACCTTC.

This clonotype was counted ten times or more. The V gene is TRBV7-8, the J gene TRBJ2-7, with 7 bases fitting TRBD1. The CDR3 has 16 amino acids. CDR1 is SGHVS, CDR2 FQNEAQ, per germline. V shed 5 bases and J 3 bases; nucleotides not matched to a gene: 13. The CDR3 loop is CASSPREGARNYEQYF. CDR3 DNA sequence: TGTGCCAGCAGCCCCAGAGAGGGGGCGCGAAACTACGAGCAGTACTTC. Full variable domain (rest looked up from reference TRBV7-8 and TRBJ2-7): GAGVSQSPRYKVAKRGQDVALRCDPISGHVSLFWYQQALGQGPEFLTYFQNEAQLDKSGLPSDRFFAERPEGSVSTLKIQRTQQEDSAVYLCASSPREGARNYEQYFGPGTRLTVT.